A selection of T cell receptor beta chains follows, all from one sample in a study of molecular identifiers for immune sequencing clone quantification. Using its own MiXCR run on the PCR reads, TCRdb lists one record per CDR3 protein. The data show approximately 500,000 distinct CDR3 sequences, approximately 25% seen once. Specimen: naive CD8+ T cells from blood, with Jurkat cell RNA spiked in. The receptor source for this set is a human donor in good health. Some libraries in this study had Jurkat cell RNA spiked in. CDR3s leave out the opening cysteine and the closing phenylalanine or tryptophan.

V gene: TRBV19; J gene: TRBJ1-1; CDR3 protein: ASSIGGVAEAF
V gene: TRBV30; J gene: TRBJ2-7; CDR3 protein: AWRVTGYQQY
V gene: TRBV30; J gene: TRBJ2-3; CDR3 protein: AWTVTSTDTQY
V gene: TRBV4-3; J gene: TRBJ2-7; CDR3 protein: ASSQDNQPAYEQY
V gene: TRBV4-3; J gene: TRBJ2-3; CDR3 protein: ASSQDRWGGADTQY
V gene: TRBV10-3; J gene: TRBJ2-7; CDR3 protein: AISESGGSSYEQY
V gene: TRBV28; J gene: TRBJ1-5; CDR3 protein: ASSSPRQAGNQPQH
V gene: TRBV28; J gene: TRBJ1-5; CDR3 protein: ASSYPGRDNQPQH
V gene: TRBV29-1; J gene: TRBJ1-1; CDR3 protein: SALLQSTEAF
V gene: TRBV29-1; J gene: TRBJ2-1; CDR3 protein: SAVSQGFRNEQF
V gene: TRBV20-1; J gene: TRBJ1-1; CDR3 protein: SAREGQSTEAF
V gene: TRBV7-9; J gene: TRBJ2-7; CDR3 protein: ASSADTGPATYEQY
V gene: TRBV12-3/TRBV12-4; J gene: TRBJ1-5; CDR3 protein: ASSLDRAQPQH
V gene: TRBV7-2; J gene: TRBJ2-7; CDR3 protein: ASSLGLAGGTYEQY
V gene: TRBV27; J gene: TRBJ2-3; CDR3 protein: ASSLYRPSGTGTDTQY
V gene: TRBV7-8; J gene: TRBJ2-1; CDR3 protein: ASSLVEGFYNKQF
V gene: TRBV4-1; J gene: TRBJ1-2; CDR3 protein: ASSQDPAAGGYT
V gene: TRBV9; J gene: TRBJ2-5; CDR3 protein: ASGSGATQETQY
V gene: TRBV7-2; J gene: TRBJ1-1; CDR3 protein: ASSYGANTEAF
V gene: TRBV6-5; J gene: TRBJ2-2; CDR3 protein: ASRTETGMTGELF
V gene: TRBV7-2; J gene: TRBJ2-5; CDR3 protein: ASSLELAGGLGTQY
V gene: TRBV5-6; J gene: TRBJ2-7; CDR3 protein: ASSLGGAGVYYEQY
V gene: TRBV27; J gene: TRBJ1-5; CDR3 protein: ATSSASNQPQH
V gene: TRBV20-1; J gene: TRBJ2-7; CDR3 protein: SASLGASHYEQY
V gene: TRBV28; J gene: TRBJ1-5; CDR3 protein: ASSLSMTRAVPQH
V gene: TRBV11-2; J gene: TRBJ2-1; CDR3 protein: ASSSTSGRAVYNEQF
V gene: TRBV10-1; J gene: TRBJ1-5; CDR3 protein: ATGMSQH
V gene: TRBV11-2; J gene: TRBJ2-7; CDR3 protein: ASSPTGFSFEQY
V gene: TRBV4-3; J gene: TRBJ2-7; CDR3 protein: ASSRGLADYEQY
V gene: TRBV6-5; J gene: TRBJ2-7; CDR3 protein: ASSTSVTRSYKQY
V gene: TRBV19; J gene: TRBJ2-1; CDR3 protein: ASSFGTGGYNEQF
V gene: TRBV6-5; J gene: TRBJ2-7; CDR3 protein: ASSYSAGAYEQY
V gene: TRBV5-1; J gene: TRBJ1-1; CDR3 protein: ASRLDSNTEAF
V gene: TRBV30; J gene: TRBJ2-3; CDR3 protein: AWSFSAADTQY
V gene: TRBV6-2/TRBV6-3; J gene: TRBJ2-6; CDR3 protein: ASSGSGANVLT
V gene: TRBV5-6; J gene: TRBJ2-7; CDR3 protein: ASSLGVGTEYYEQY
V gene: TRBV27; J gene: TRBJ2-7; CDR3 protein: ASSYQGGNEQY
V gene: TRBV5-1; J gene: TRBJ2-7; CDR3 protein: ASSLFGTDNSYEQY
V gene: TRBV14; J gene: TRBJ2-3; CDR3 protein: ASSQIHRLSSGSEGYTQY
V gene: TRBV4-1; J gene: TRBJ1-2; CDR3 protein: ASSHGQGTGYT
V gene: TRBV27; J gene: TRBJ2-3; CDR3 protein: ASSSTMGTDTQY
V gene: TRBV4-3; J gene: TRBJ1-5; CDR3 protein: ASSQDQGYNQPQH
V gene: TRBV27; J gene: TRBJ1-3; CDR3 protein: ASRSGQGHSGNTIY
V gene: TRBV9; J gene: TRBJ2-7; CDR3 protein: ASSVGTRTYEQY
V gene: TRBV27; J gene: TRBJ2-7; CDR3 protein: ASSFIVSGGGEQY
V gene: TRBV3-1; J gene: TRBJ2-3; CDR3 protein: ASSQGRDRSTQY
V gene: TRBV4-1; J gene: TRBJ2-2; CDR3 protein: ASSQLTGPNTGELF
V gene: TRBV20-1; J gene: TRBJ2-7; CDR3 protein: SARDGVAESSYEQY
V gene: TRBV5-1; J gene: TRBJ2-7; CDR3 protein: ASSGIQDPFYEQY
V gene: TRBV4-3; J gene: TRBJ2-3; CDR3 protein: ASSPSSSGSPDTQY
V gene: TRBV20-1; J gene: TRBJ1-1; CDR3 protein: SARESLPNTEAF
V gene: TRBV7-6; J gene: TRBJ2-7; CDR3 protein: ASSSLRDRVYEQY
V gene: TRBV11-2; J gene: TRBJ2-3; CDR3 protein: ASGFMSSTDTQY
V gene: TRBV30; J gene: TRBJ2-1; CDR3 protein: AWSSGEGVSNEQF
V gene: TRBV6-2/TRBV6-3; J gene: TRBJ1-1; CDR3 protein: ASRGQGSNTEAF
V gene: TRBV2; J gene: TRBJ2-3; CDR3 protein: AGRATSGSTDTQY
V gene: TRBV29-1; J gene: TRBJ2-7; CDR3 protein: SGTDSYSYEQY